Following are 25 T cell receptor beta chains from one sample sequenced in a study of blood T cell repertoires in COVID-19. TCRdb keeps only in-frame clones here, not all; method: immunoSEQ multiplex PCR. The sample yields roughly 200,000 clones, roughly 82% seen once. Sequencing input: PBMCs or T cells enriched from blood (not recorded which). Every receptor here comes from a man aged 40-55 years who had recovered from COVID-19.

The CDR3 reads CASSQAGVGTEAFF. As DNA, the CDR3 is TGTGCCAGCAGCCAAGCGGGTGTTGGCACTGAAGCTTTCTTT. The chain uses TRBV3-1 (or the pseudogene TRBV3-2) and TRBJ1-1; D is ambiguous. The CDR3 covers 14 residues. Germline V gene lookup returns CDR1 LGHDT and CDR2 YNNKEL (reference sequence). With 1 base removed from V and 4 bases from J, the gap between germline ends came to 10 bases.

This rearrangement joins TRBV29-1 to TRBJ2-1; possibly TRBD1 for D (6 bases). CDR3 length: 13 residues. Trimming removed 4 bases from V and 3 bases from J, with 10 bases in between. CDR1 SQVTM and CDR2 ANQGSEA come from the germline V gene. CDR3 protein: CSVVRGSYNEQFF. The CDR3 bases are TGCAGCGTTGTTAGGGGGAGCTACAATGAGCAGTTCTTC.

This clone was recorded once. CDR3: CASRLAGEVYEQYF. The CDR3 coding sequence is TGTGCCAGCAGGCTAGCGGGAGAGGTCTACGAGCAGTACTTC. This chain connects TRBV27 to TRBJ2-7; TRBD2 agrees at 10 bases. Losses at the gene ends were 6 bases for V and 3 bases for J; bases not matched to a gene: 5. CDR3 size: 14 residues. Germline assignment: CDR1 MNHEY and CDR2 SMNVEV (reference sequence).

This clone occurred a few times. J is TRBJ2-7 and V is TRBV6-1; D ambiguous. V lost 2 bases to trimming and J lost 0 bases, with 14 bases between them. CDR1 MNHNS and CDR2 SASEGT come from the germline V gene. The CDR3 has 16 amino acids. Here the CDR3 reads CASSENSLLSSYEQYF. Written as DNA, the CDR3 is TGTGCCAGCAGTGAAAATAGTCTCCTGAGCTCCTACGAGCAGTACTTC.

The chain links TRBV5-6 to TRBJ2-1; D not resolved. This CDR3 is built from 13 residues. The V end lost 2 bases, the J end lost 4 bases, and 7 bases lay between the germline ends. Germline V gene lookup returns CDR1 SGHDT and CDR2 YYEEEE. CDR3 nucleotide sequence: TGTGCCAGCAGCTTTAACAGATACAATGAGCAGTTCTTC. Residues: CASSFNRYNEQFF.

The chain is built from TRBV7-3 and TRBJ1-6; D gene unclear. CDR1 is SGHTA, CDR2 FQGTGA, per germline. V lost 5 bases, J lost 9 bases, and 11 bases lay in between. The CDR3 is 13 residues long. The CDR3 bases are TGTGCCAGCAGCCCCAATGTCGGTTCACCCCTCCACTTT. Encoded protein: CASSPNVGSPLHF.

This clone was found a few times. The chain carries TRBV27 and TRBJ1-5; D might be TRBD1 (5 bases). V shed 0 bases and J shed 6 bases, with 9 bases lying between them. The germline V gene has CDR1 MNHEY and CDR2 SMNVEV (reference sequence). The CDR3 spans 14 residues. CDR3 loop: CASSLSGGAQPQHF. CDR3 nucleotides: TGTGCCAGCAGTTTATCGGGAGGGGCTCAGCCCCAGCATTTT.

The gene calls are TRBV7-2 and TRBJ2-3; no definite D call. Trimming pared 5 bases from V and 3 bases from J, leaving 12 bases between. CDR1 is SGHTA, CDR2 FQGNSA, per germline. CDR3 length: 14 amino acids. As DNA, the CDR3 is TGTGCCAGCAGCCCCGCGACGGGTACAGATACGCAGTATTTT. Translation gives CASSPATGTDTQYF.

The chain couples TRBV7-2 to TRBJ2-7, with TRBD1 matching 9 bases. Per the germline V gene, CDR1 is SGHTA and CDR2 is FQGNSA. The CDR3 has 15 residues. Germline trimming cut 5 bases from V and 2 bases from J; bases unmatched to any gene: 7. CDR3 sequence: CASSPGTGRTYEQYF. CDR3 sequence (DNA): TGTGCCAGCAGCCCTGGGACAGGGCGAACCTACGAGCAGTACTTC.

With regard to this clone: Other DNA sequences in the sample encode the same CDR3. The chain joins TRBV2 to TRBJ2-3; 9 bases match TRBD1. The V gene end was trimmed by 6 bases and the J gene end by 1 base; junction bases not matched to a gene: 5. In germline, CDR1 is SNHLY, CDR2 FYNNEI. This CDR3 region has 15 residues. DNA of the CDR3: TGTGCCAGCAGCAGCAGGACAGGGGGCACAGATACGCAGTATTTT. It yields the protein CASSSRTGGTDTQYF.

The chain has TRBV19 and TRBJ2-5; tentatively, D is TRBD2 (5 bases). CDR3 length: 13 amino acids. V lost 5 bases to trimming and J lost 4 bases, with 11 bases between them. CDR1 and CDR2 (germline): LNHDA, SQIVND (reference sequence). CDR3 residues: CASSARGRETQYF. CDR3 bases: TGTGCCAGTAGTGCCCGGGGTCGAGAGACCCAGTACTTC.

The rearrangement links TRBV5-6 to TRBJ1-4; tentatively, D is TRBD1 (5 bases). This CDR3 is built from 14 residues. Germline V lookup: CDR1 SGHDT, CDR2 YYEEEE. The germline V and J ends were trimmed by 4 bases and 4 bases, with 11 bases remaining between them. CDR3 region: CASSMTVRNEKLFF. For the CDR3, the DNA is TGTGCCAGCAGCATGACAGTCCGTAATGAAAAACTGTTTTTT.

The chain employs TRBV19 and TRBJ1-5; no firm D call. V was pared by 4 bases and J by 5 bases, with 15 bases between. Germline-derived CDR1 and CDR2 are LNHDA and SQIVND (reference sequence). The CDR3 is 15 amino acids. CDR3 sequence: CASSSPVGSDQPQHF. The CDR3 bases are TGTGCCAGTAGTAGCCCAGTGGGCTCGGATCAGCCCCAGCATTTT.

The chain has TRBV4-2 and TRBJ2-3; 15 bases are shared with TRBD2. The V segment lost 4 bases and the J segment 6 bases; nucleotides outside the gene matches: 8. There are 17 residues in the CDR3. Germline lookup yields CDR1 LGHNA and CDR2 YNFKEQ. The CDR3 loop reads CASSRGLAGGDRDTQYF. The CDR3 bases are TGTGCCAGCAGCCGCGGACTAGCGGGAGGGGATCGGGATACGCAGTATTTT.

The CDR3, as DNA: TGTGCCAGCAGTGAATACCCGTCGGGTTCGGGAGCGGTCAAGCAGTACGTC. Translating it yields CASSEYPSGSGAVKQYV. This rearrangement joins TRBV6-1 to TRBJ2-7; D possibly corresponds to TRBD2 (6 bases). The length of the CDR3 is 17 residues. The V and J ends lost 2 bases and 8 bases respectively, with 25 bases between them. Germline CDR1 is MNHNS and CDR2 is SASEGT.

This clone has only a few counts. This rearrangement joins TRBV7-2 to TRBJ1-5; 7 nucleotides line up with TRBD1. V lost 5 bases, J lost 7 bases, and 8 bases stayed unmatched. This CDR3 contains 14 residues. Per the germline V gene, CDR1 is SGHTA and CDR2 is FQGNSA. CDR3 residues: CASSPRQGRQPQHF. The CDR3 nucleotides are TGTGCCAGCAGCCCTCGACAGGGACGACAGCCCCAGCATTTT. Combining the CDR3 with reference TRBV7-2 and TRBJ1-5 gives the whole variable domain GAGVSQSPSNKVTEKGKDVELRCDPISGHTALYWYRQSLGQGLEFLIYFQGNSAPDKSGLPSDRFSAERTGGSVSTLTIQRTQQEDSAVYLCASSPRQGRQPQHFGDGTRLSIL.

The chain carries TRBV5-1 and TRBJ1-3; TRBD1 matches at 9 bases. V shed 0 bases and J 0 bases; nucleotides not matched to a gene: 10. This CDR3 has 19 amino acids. Germline V gives CDR1 SGHRS, CDR2 YFSETQ. CDR3: CASSLVGTGLSNSGNTIYF. DNA of the CDR3: TGCGCCAGCAGCTTGGTCGGGACAGGGCTGTCAAACTCTGGAAACACCATATATTTT.

The chain uses TRBV7-3 and TRBJ1-6; D call uncertain. The V and J ends lost 3 bases and 10 bases respectively, with 10 bases between them. From germline, CDR1 is SGHTA and CDR2 FQGTGA. The CDR3 is 13 residues long. CDR3 in amino acids: CASSFYRESPLHF. CDR3 DNA: TGTGCCAGCAGCTTCTACCGGGAATCACCCCTCCACTTT.

The chain couples TRBV11-1 to TRBJ2-1; TRBD2 matches 10 bases. The J segment lost 7 bases and the V segment lost 2 bases, leaving 8 bases of the junction unmatched. In germline, CDR1 is SGHAT, CDR2 FQDESV (reference sequence). This CDR3 contains 16 residues. The CDR3 loop reads CASSLQASGSGNEQFF. The CDR3, as DNA: TGTGCCAGCAGCTTACAGGCTAGCGGGAGTGGAAATGAGCAGTTCTTC.

The chain links TRBV24-1 to TRBJ1-5; D is possibly TRBD1 (5 bases). CDR3 length: 14 amino acids. Germline loops: CDR1 KGHDR, CDR2 SFDVKD. Trimming removed 4 bases at V and 2 bases at J, with 8 bases between. CDR3: CATSDRTRNQPQHF. For the CDR3, the DNA is TGTGCCACCAGTGACCGGACACGCAATCAGCCCCAGCATTTT.

The chain joins TRBV12-3 or TRBV12-4 to TRBJ1-6; unclear D gene. Between the trimmed V and J ends, which lost 8 bases and 10 bases, there was a span of 12 bases. This CDR3 region has 12 residues. The chain's CDR3 is CASCRGRSPLHF. The CDR3 nucleotides are TGTGCCAGCTGCCGGGGTCGATCACCCCTCCACTTT.

The chain carries TRBV5-1 and TRBJ2-5; D gene uncertain. Germline V gene lookup returns CDR1 SGHRS and CDR2 YFSETQ. This CDR3 comprises 13 residues. The V gene lost 2 bases and the J gene lost 3 bases, with 8 bases spanning the gap. The CDR3 protein is CASSFGAEETQYF. In nucleotides, the CDR3 is TGCGCCAGCAGCTTCGGTGCCGAAGAGACCCAGTACTTC.

The rearrangement uses TRBV18 and TRBJ1-5; TRBD1 agrees at 9 bases. The germline V gene encodes CDR1 KGHSH and CDR2 LQKENI. The CDR3 consists of 18 residues. The junction had 15 bases not matched to a gene; V was cut back by 2 bases and J by 7 bases. The CDR3 DNA sequence: TGTGCCAGCTCACCAAGTCCACAGGGGGCAGGTGGAGGGCAGCCCCAGCATTTT. Its protein is CASSPSPQGAGGGQPQHF.

CDR3 DNA sequence: TGCAGCGTTAGGGGTTCTCTAAATCAGCCCCAGCATTTT. Protein sequence: CSVRGSLNQPQHF. This rearrangement joins TRBV29-1 to TRBJ1-5, with a tentative D call TRBD1 (5 bases). Germline V lookup: CDR1 SQVTM, CDR2 ANQGSEA. V was cut by 5 bases and J by 4 bases, with 12 bases left in between. This CDR3 has 13 residues.

This clone was seen more than once but under ten times. The V and J genes are TRBV16 and TRBJ1-1; possible D gene TRBD1, 5 bases. The CDR3 loop spans 14 amino acids. V was shortened by 1 base and J by 3 bases, with 9 bases between the two germline ends. Looked up from germline, CDR1 is KGHSY and CDR2 is FQNENV. The CDR3 DNA sequence: TGTGCCAGCAGCCAATTAATGGGGCACACTGAAGCTTTCTTT. This gives the protein CASSQLMGHTEAFF.